This TCR beta chain appears in the sequencing data of a study of shared clonotypes between healthy human individuals. Researchers divided each subset's genomic DNA evenly across several immunoSEQ plates. Clones were read by immunoSEQ multiplex PCR, and TCRdb kept only the in-frame ones, dropping some. This sample has some 1 million clones, with roughly 75% found just once. V was cut by 1 base and J by 5 bases, with 17 bases left in between. Germline lookup yields CDR1 SGHTA and CDR2 FQGNSA. The CDR3 extends over 16 amino acids. The study, taken as a whole, reports: Approximately 5% was the fraction of naive CD4 clonotypes found shared across a handful of donors. It was anticipated that sequencing depth would influence how many clonotypes donors shared.

About this clone itself: Its cognate antigen is unknown.

The gene calls are TRBV7-2 and TRBJ2-5; a weak D match, TRBD2 (6 bases). This clonotype originated in a man aged 18 to 29 in good health. The specimen sequenced was memory CD4+ T cells sorted from blood. This sample's subset: CD45RA-negative fraction. The CDR3, as DNA: TGTGCCAGCAGCTTAGGACAACTGCCTGGGGGGGAGACCCAGTACTTC. Amino acids: CASSLGQLPGGETQYF.